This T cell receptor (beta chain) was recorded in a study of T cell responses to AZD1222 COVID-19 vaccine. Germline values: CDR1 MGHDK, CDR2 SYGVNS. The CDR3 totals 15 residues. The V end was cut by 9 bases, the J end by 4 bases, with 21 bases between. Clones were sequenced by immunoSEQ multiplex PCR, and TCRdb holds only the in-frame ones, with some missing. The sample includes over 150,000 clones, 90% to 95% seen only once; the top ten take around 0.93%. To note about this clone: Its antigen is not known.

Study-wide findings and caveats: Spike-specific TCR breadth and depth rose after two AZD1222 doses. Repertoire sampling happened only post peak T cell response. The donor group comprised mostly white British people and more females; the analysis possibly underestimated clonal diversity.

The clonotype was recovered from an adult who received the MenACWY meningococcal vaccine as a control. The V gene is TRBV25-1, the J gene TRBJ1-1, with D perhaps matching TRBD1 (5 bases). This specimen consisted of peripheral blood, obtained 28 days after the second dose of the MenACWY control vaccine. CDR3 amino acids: CASVVAGGATTEAFF. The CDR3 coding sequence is TGTGCCAGTGTAGTAGCCGGAGGGGCGACCACTGAAGCTTTCTTT.